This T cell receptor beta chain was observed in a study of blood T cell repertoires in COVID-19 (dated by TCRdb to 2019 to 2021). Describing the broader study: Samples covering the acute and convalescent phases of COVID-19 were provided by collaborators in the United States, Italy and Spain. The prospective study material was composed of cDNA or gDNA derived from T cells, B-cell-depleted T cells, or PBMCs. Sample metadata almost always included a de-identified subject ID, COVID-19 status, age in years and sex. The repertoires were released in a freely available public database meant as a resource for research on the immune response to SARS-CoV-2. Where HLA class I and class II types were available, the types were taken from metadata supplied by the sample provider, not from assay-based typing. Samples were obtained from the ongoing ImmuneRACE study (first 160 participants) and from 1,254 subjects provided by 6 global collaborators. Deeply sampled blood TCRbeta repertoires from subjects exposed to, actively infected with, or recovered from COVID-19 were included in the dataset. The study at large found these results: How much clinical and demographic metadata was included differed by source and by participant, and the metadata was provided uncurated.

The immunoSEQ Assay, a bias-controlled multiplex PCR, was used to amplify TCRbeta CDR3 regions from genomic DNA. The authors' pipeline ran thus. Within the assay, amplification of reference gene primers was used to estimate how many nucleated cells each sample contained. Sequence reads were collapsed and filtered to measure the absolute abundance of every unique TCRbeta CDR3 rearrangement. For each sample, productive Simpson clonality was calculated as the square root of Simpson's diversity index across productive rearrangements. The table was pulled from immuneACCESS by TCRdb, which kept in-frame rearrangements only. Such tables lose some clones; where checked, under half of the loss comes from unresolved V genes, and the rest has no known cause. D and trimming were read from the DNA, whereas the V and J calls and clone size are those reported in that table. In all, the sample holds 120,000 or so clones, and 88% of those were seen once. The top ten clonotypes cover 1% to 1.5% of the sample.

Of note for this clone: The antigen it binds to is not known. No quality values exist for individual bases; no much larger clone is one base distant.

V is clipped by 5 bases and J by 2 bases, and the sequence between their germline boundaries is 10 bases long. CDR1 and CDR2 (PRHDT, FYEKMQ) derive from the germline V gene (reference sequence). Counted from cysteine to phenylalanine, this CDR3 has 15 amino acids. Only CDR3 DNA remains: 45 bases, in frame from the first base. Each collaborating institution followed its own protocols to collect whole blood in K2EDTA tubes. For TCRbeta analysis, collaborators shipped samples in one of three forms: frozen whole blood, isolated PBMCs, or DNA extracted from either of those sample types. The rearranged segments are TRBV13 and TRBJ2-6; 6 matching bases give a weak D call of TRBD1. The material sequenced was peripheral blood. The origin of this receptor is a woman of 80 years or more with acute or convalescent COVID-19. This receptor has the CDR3 CASSLRGPGANVLTF. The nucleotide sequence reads TGTGCCAGCAGCCTCAGGGGTCCTGGGGCCAACGTCCTGACTTTC.